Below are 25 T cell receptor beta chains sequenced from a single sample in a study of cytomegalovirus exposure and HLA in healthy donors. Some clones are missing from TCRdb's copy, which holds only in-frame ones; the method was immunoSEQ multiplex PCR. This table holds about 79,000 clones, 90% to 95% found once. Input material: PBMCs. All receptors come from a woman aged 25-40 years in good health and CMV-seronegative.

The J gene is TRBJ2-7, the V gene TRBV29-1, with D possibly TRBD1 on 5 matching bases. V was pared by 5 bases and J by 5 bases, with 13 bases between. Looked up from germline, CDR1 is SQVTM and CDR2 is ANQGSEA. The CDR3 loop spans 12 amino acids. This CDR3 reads CSVRRGSDEQYF. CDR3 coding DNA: TGCAGCGTTCGTAGGGGTTCCGACGAGCAGTACTTC.

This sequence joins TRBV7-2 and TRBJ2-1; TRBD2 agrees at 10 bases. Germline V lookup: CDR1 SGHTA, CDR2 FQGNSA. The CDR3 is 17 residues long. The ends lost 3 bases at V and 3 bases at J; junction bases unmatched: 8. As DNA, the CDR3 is TGTGCCAGCAGCTTCCGACTTTCTAGCGGGGGCTACAATGAGCAGTTCTTC. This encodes CASSFRLSSGGYNEQFF.

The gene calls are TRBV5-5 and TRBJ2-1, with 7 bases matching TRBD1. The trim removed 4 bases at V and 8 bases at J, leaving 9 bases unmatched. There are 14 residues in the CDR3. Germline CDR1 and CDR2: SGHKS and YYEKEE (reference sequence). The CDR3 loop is CASSTRTGLDEQFF. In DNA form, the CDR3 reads TGTGCCAGCAGCACACGGACAGGCCTCGATGAGCAGTTCTTC.

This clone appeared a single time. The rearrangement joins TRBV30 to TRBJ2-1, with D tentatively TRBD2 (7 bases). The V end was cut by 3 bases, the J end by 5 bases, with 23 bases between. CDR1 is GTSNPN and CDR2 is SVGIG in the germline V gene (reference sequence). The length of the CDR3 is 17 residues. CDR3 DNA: TGTGCCTGGAGGGTCCCTCTCGGGGGGCGGTCACACAATGAGCAGTTCTTC. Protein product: CAWRVPLGGRSHNEQFF.

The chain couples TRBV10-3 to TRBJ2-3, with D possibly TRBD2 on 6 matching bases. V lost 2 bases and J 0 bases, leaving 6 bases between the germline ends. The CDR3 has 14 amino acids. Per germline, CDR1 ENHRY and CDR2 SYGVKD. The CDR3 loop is CAISERGSTDTQYF. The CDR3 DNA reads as TGTGCCATCAGTGAGCGGGGGAGCACAGATACGCAGTATTTT.

In DNA form, the CDR3 reads TGTGCCAGCAGCGTAGCTCCACGTGGGCTCGCTACTCCGGGAGGTGGACCCACCGGGGAGCTGTTTTTT. Translation: CASSVAPRGLATPGGGPTGELFF. This chain connects TRBV9 to TRBJ2-2; 7 bases match TRBD2. The CDR3 has 23 amino acids. V trimming: 0 bases; J trimming: 4 bases; junction bases outside the gene matches: 27. Germline CDR1 and CDR2: SGDLS and YYNGEE.

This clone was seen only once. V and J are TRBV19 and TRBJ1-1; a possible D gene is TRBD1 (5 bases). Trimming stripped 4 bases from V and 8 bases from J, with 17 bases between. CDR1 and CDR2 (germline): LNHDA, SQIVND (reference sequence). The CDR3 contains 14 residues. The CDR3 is CASSTFRQHAEAFF. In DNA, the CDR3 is TGTGCCAGTAGTACCTTTAGACAGCATGCCGAAGCTTTCTTT.

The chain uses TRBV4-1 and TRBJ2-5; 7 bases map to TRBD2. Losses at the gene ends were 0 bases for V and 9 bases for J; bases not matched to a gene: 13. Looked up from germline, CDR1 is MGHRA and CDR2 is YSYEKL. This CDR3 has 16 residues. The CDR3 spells CASSQERGLAVAAQYF. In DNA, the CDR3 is TGCGCCAGCAGCCAAGAAAGAGGTCTAGCGGTGGCTGCCCAGTACTTC.

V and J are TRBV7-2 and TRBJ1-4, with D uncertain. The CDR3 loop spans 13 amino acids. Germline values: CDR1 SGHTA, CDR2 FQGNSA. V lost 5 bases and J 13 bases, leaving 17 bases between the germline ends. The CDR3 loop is CASSAQIDTPLFF. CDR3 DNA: TGTGCCAGCAGCGCGCAGATCGACACCCCACTGTTTTTT.

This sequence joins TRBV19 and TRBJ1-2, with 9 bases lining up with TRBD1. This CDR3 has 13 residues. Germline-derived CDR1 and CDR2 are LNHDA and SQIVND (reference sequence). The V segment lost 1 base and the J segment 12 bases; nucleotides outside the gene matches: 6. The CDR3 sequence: CASSIAGTGGHTF. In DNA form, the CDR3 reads TGTGCCAGTAGTATAGCCGGCACAGGGGGCCACACCTTC.

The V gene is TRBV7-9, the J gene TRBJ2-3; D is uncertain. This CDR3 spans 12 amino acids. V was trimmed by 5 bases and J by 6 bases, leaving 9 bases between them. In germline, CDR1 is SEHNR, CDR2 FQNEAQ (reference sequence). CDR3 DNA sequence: TGTGCCAGCAGCCGGGTGGCTGATACGCAGTATTTT. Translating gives CASSRVADTQYF.

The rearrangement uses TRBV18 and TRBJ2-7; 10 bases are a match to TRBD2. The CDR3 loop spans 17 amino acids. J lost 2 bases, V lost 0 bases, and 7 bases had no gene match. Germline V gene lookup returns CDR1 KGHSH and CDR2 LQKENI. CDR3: CASSPPGAAGGTYEQYF. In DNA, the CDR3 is TGTGCCAGCTCACCACCAGGCGCAGCGGGAGGGACCTACGAGCAGTACTTC. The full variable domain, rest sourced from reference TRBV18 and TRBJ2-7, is NAGVMQNPRHLVRRRGQEARLRCSPMKGHSHVYWYRQLPEEGLKFMVYLQKENIIDESGMPKERFSAEFPKEGPSILRIQQVVRGDSAAYFCASSPPGAAGGTYEQYFGPGTRLTVT.

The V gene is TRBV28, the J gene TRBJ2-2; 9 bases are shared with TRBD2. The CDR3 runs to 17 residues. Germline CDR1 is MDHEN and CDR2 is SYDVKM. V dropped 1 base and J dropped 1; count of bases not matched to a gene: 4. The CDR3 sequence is CASSLLASGVNTGELFF. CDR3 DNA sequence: TGTGCCAGCAGTTTATTGGCTAGCGGGGTGAACACCGGGGAGCTGTTTTTT.

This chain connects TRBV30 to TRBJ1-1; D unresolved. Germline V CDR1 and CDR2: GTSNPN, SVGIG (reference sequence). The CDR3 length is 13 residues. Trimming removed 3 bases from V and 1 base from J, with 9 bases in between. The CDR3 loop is CAWRRRGNTEAFF. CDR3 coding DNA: TGTGCCTGGAGACGGAGAGGGAACACTGAAGCTTTCTTT. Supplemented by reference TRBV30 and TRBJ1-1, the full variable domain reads SQTIHQWPATLVQPVGSPLSLECTVEGTSNPNLYWYRQAAGRGLQLLFYSVGIGQISSEVPQNLSASRPQDRQFILSSKKLLLSDSGFYLCAWRRRGNTEAFFGQGTRLTVV.

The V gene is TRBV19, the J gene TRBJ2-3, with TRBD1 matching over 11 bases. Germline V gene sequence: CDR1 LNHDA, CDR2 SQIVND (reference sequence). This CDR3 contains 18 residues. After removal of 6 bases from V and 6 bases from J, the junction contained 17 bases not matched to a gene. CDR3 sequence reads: CASSRGQGAGLAWDTQYF. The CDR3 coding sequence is TGTGCCAGTAGCCGCGGACAGGGGGCTGGCCTAGCCTGGGATACGCAGTATTTT.

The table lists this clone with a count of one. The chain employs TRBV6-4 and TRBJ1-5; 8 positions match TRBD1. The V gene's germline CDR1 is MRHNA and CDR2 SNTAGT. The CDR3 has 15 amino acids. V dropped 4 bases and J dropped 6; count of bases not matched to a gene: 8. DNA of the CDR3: TGTGCCAGCAGTGGCTCGGACAGGGAACGTCAGCCCCAGCATTTT. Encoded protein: CASSGSDRERQPQHF.

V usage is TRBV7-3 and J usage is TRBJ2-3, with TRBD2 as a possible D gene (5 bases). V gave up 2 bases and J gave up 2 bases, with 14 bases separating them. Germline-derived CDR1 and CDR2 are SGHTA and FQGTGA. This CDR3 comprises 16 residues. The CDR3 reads CASSLRLTGNTDTQYF. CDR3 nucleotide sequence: TGTGCCAGCAGCTTACGACTAACGGGTAACACAGATACGCAGTATTTT.

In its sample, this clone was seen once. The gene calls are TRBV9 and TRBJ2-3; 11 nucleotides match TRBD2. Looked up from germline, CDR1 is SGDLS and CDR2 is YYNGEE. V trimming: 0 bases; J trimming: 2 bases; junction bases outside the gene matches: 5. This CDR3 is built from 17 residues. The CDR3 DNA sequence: TGTGCCAGCAGCGTAGTGGCTAGCGGGGGGAACACAGATACGCAGTATTTT. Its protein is CASSVVASGGNTDTQYF.

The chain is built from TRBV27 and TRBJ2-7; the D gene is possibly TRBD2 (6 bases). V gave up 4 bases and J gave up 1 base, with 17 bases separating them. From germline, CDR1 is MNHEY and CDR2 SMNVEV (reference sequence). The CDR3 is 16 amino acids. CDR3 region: CASSYSGGSTSYEQYF. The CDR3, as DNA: TGTGCCAGCAGTTATAGCGGCGGCAGTACTTCCTACGAGCAGTACTTC.

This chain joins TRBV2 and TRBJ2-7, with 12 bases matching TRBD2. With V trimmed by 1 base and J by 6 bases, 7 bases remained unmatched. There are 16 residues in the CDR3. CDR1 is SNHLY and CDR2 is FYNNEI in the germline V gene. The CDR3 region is CASSEGLAGGPVEQYF. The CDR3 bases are TGTGCCAGCAGTGAAGGGCTAGCGGGAGGGCCGGTCGAGCAGTACTTC.

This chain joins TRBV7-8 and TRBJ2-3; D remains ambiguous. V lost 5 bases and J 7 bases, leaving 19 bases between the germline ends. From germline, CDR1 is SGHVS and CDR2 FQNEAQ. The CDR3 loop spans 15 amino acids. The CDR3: CASSLLSDLAYTQYF. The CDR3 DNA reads TGTGCCAGCAGCCTCCTTTCCGACTTAGCTTATACGCAGTATTTT.

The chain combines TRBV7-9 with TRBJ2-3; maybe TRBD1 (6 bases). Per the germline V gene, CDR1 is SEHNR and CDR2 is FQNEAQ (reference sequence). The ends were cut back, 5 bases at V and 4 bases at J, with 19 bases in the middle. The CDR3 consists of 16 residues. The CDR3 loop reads CASSPESRGRADTQYF. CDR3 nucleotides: TGTGCCAGCAGCCCAGAGAGCAGGGGCAGGGCAGATACGCAGTATTTT.

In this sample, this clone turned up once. CDR3: CASSPGTSGRAADTQYF. DNA for the CDR3: TGTGCCAGCAGCCCCGGGACTAGCGGGAGGGCAGCAGATACGCAGTATTTT. The rearrangement links TRBV11-3 to TRBJ2-3; 16 bases are a match to TRBD2. CDR3 length: 17 residues. V gave up 5 bases and J gave up 4 bases; unmatched junction bases: 6. Germline CDR1 and CDR2: SGHNT and YENEEA. The whole variable domain, filled in from reference TRBV11-3 and TRBJ2-3, reads EAGVVQSPRYKIIEKKQPVAFWCNPISGHNTLYWYLQNLGQGPELLIRYENEEAVDDSQLPKDRFSAERLKGVDSTLKIQPAELGDSAVYLCASSPGTSGRAADTQYFGPGTRLTVL.

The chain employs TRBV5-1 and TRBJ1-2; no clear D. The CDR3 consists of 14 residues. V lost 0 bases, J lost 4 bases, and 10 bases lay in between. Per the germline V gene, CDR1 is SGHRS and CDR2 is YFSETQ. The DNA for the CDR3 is TGCGCCAGCAGCTTGGAGAGGGATACCTATGGCTACACCTTC. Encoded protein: CASSLERDTYGYTF.

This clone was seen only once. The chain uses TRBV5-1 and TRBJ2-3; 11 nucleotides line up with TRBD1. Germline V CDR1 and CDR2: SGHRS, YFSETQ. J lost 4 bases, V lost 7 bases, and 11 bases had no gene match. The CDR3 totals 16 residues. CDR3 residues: CASALRTGGESDTQYF. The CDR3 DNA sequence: TGCGCCAGCGCCCTCCGGACAGGGGGCGAATCAGATACGCAGTATTTT.